These T cell receptor beta chains were read from a single sample in a study of T cell responses to AZD1222 COVID-19 vaccine. Sequencing used immunoSEQ multiplex PCR; TCRdb keeps in-frame clones, though not all of them. The sample records about 140,000 clones, approximately 89% being singletons. The starting material was peripheral blood, obtained 28 days after the second AZD1222 dose. The receptors originated from an adult who received the AZD1222 COVID-19 vaccine. The CDR3 runs from the conserved cysteine through the conserved F or W. The D gene is left open where the match is weak. Rows give clone size only sometimes, using once, few, many, or a class for an expanded clone.

clone_size: -; cdr3_length: 13; j_call: TRBJ2-3; d_call: -; v_call: TRBV7-3; cdr3_nt: TGTGCCAGCAGCTTTTCCGAGGGCGATACGCAGTATTTT; cdr3_aa: CASSFSEGDTQYF
clone_size: -; cdr3_length: 15; j_call: TRBJ2-7; d_call: -; v_call: TRBV6-6; cdr3_nt: TGTGCCAGCAGCTCTCCGACTCTCAGCTCCTACGAGCAGTACTTC; cdr3_aa: CASSSPTLSSYEQYF
clone_size: -; cdr3_length: 13; j_call: TRBJ1-1; d_call: -; v_call: TRBV2; cdr3_nt: TGTGCCAGCGAGGGGACGGCGAACACTGAAGCTTTCTTT; cdr3_aa: CASEGTANTEAFF
clone_size: once; cdr3_length: 13; j_call: TRBJ1-1; d_call: -; v_call: TRBV5-1; cdr3_nt: TGCGCCAGCAGCCTTTACAGGAACACTGAAGCTTTCTTT; cdr3_aa: CASSLYRNTEAFF
clone_size: -; cdr3_length: 16; j_call: TRBJ1-5; d_call: TRBD1; v_call: TRBV15; cdr3_nt: TGTGCCACCAGCAGAGATCCGGGACAGGGGCGCCGGCCCCAGCATTTT; cdr3_aa: CATSRDPGQGRRPQHF
clone_size: -; cdr3_length: 14; j_call: TRBJ1-1; d_call: TRBD1; v_call: TRBV7-2; cdr3_nt: TGTGCCAGCAGCTACGGACAGGACGCCTCTGAAGCTTTCTTT; cdr3_aa: CASSYGQDASEAFF
clone_size: -; cdr3_length: 16; j_call: TRBJ1-3; d_call: -; v_call: TRBV18; cdr3_nt: TGTGCCAGCTCAGGGTCGGGGGGCGCCTCTGGAAACACCATATATTTT; cdr3_aa: CASSGSGGASGNTIYF
clone_size: -; cdr3_length: 14; j_call: TRBJ2-7; d_call: -; v_call: TRBV7-2; cdr3_nt: TGTGCCAGCTCAGCCATGGGGGTCGCCTACGAGCAGTACTTC; cdr3_aa: CASSAMGVAYEQYF
clone_size: -; cdr3_length: 15; j_call: TRBJ2-7; d_call: -; v_call: TRBV2; cdr3_nt: TGTGCCAGCAGTGAGGACGGGAAAAGGGCCAACGAGCAGTACTTC; cdr3_aa: CASSEDGKRANEQYF
clone_size: -; cdr3_length: 14; j_call: TRBJ2-5; d_call: -; v_call: TRBV7-9; cdr3_nt: TGTGCCAGCAGCTCCCGGCGAGATCAAGAGACCCAGTACTTC; cdr3_aa: CASSSRRDQETQYF
clone_size: -; cdr3_length: 14; j_call: TRBJ1-2; d_call: -; v_call: TRBV27; cdr3_nt: TGTGCCAGCAGTTTGAAGCTAACTAACTATGGCTACACCTTC; cdr3_aa: CASSLKLTNYGYTF
clone_size: once; cdr3_length: 14; j_call: TRBJ1-1; d_call: -; v_call: TRBV7-9; cdr3_nt: TGTGCCAGCAGCTTAATCGGGCAGGGAACTGAAGCTTTCTTT; cdr3_aa: CASSLIGQGTEAFF
clone_size: -; cdr3_length: 14; j_call: TRBJ1-3; d_call: -; v_call: TRBV2; cdr3_nt: TGTGCCAGCAGTGAAGGGGTCTGGGGAAACACCATATATTTT; cdr3_aa: CASSEGVWGNTIYF
clone_size: -; cdr3_length: 13; j_call: TRBJ1-2; d_call: -; v_call: TRBV29-1; cdr3_nt: TGCAGCGTTTGGCAGGGCGCTAACTATGGCTACACCTTC; cdr3_aa: CSVWQGANYGYTF
clone_size: -; cdr3_length: 14; j_call: TRBJ2-3; d_call: -; v_call: TRBV10-3; cdr3_nt: TGTGCCATCAGTGGTAGCAGTGGCACAGATACGCAGTATTTT; cdr3_aa: CAISGSSGTDTQYF
clone_size: -; cdr3_length: 15; j_call: TRBJ2-3; d_call: -; v_call: TRBV6-5; cdr3_nt: TGTGCCAGCAGTTACGCCCGGGGATACGCGGATACGCAGTATTTT; cdr3_aa: CASSYARGYADTQYF
clone_size: -; cdr3_length: 15; j_call: TRBJ1-1; d_call: -; v_call: TRBV6-2/TRBV6-3; cdr3_nt: TGTGCCAGCAGCCGCAGGGTGCGACCGAACACTGAAGCTTTCTTT; cdr3_aa: CASSRRVRPNTEAFF
clone_size: -; cdr3_length: 16; j_call: TRBJ2-6; d_call: -; v_call: TRBV28; cdr3_nt: TGTGCCAGCAGTTTATTGGTCGATTCTGGGGCCAACGTCCTGACTTTC; cdr3_aa: CASSLLVDSGANVLTF
clone_size: once; cdr3_length: 15; j_call: TRBJ2-1; d_call: TRBD2; v_call: TRBV28; cdr3_nt: TGTGCCAGCAGTTTATCCGGACTAGCGGGAGTGGAGCAGTTCTTC; cdr3_aa: CASSLSGLAGVEQFF
clone_size: -; cdr3_length: 16; j_call: TRBJ2-3; d_call: -; v_call: TRBV4-2; cdr3_nt: TGTGCCAGCAGCCAAGACCCAGGCTCGGGGACAGATACGCAGTATTTT; cdr3_aa: CASSQDPGSGTDTQYF
clone_size: -; cdr3_length: 13; j_call: TRBJ1-2; d_call: -; v_call: TRBV28; cdr3_nt: TGTGCGACGACCCAGGTGGGGAAGTATGGCTACACCTTC; cdr3_aa: CATTQVGKYGYTF
clone_size: once; cdr3_length: 15; j_call: TRBJ1-2; d_call: -; v_call: TRBV11-2; cdr3_nt: TGTGCCAGCAGCTCCGACACGAAAGCTAACTATGGCTACACCTTC; cdr3_aa: CASSSDTKANYGYTF
clone_size: -; cdr3_length: 13; j_call: TRBJ1-1; d_call: TRBD1; v_call: TRBV27; cdr3_nt: TGTGCCAGTATCTCCGGGACAGGGGCTGAAGCTTTCTTT; cdr3_aa: CASISGTGAEAFF
clone_size: -; cdr3_length: 17; j_call: TRBJ1-5; d_call: -; v_call: TRBV24-1; cdr3_nt: TGTGCCACCAGTGATTTGGACGGACAGTATAGCAATCAGCCCCAGCATTTT; cdr3_aa: CATSDLDGQYSNQPQHF
clone_size: once; cdr3_length: 13; j_call: TRBJ1-5; d_call: -; v_call: TRBV2; cdr3_nt: TGTGCCAGCAGTTCCTCTATTAATCAGCCCCAGCATTTT; cdr3_aa: CASSSSINQPQHF
clone_size: -; cdr3_length: 13; j_call: TRBJ1-1; d_call: TRBD1; v_call: TRBV11-3; cdr3_nt: TGTGCCAGCAGCTCCCGGACAGGGGGTGAAGCTTTCTTT; cdr3_aa: CASSSRTGGEAFF
clone_size: -; cdr3_length: 13; j_call: TRBJ1-3; d_call: -; v_call: TRBV19; cdr3_nt: TGTGCCAGTAGTATATTGGGGCGAAACACCATATATTTT; cdr3_aa: CASSILGRNTIYF
clone_size: -; cdr3_length: 16; j_call: TRBJ1-3; d_call: -; v_call: TRBV7-3; cdr3_nt: TGTGCCAGCAGCTCAGGTCCCGGGACACAAGGAAACACCATATATTTT; cdr3_aa: CASSSGPGTQGNTIYF
clone_size: -; cdr3_length: 14; j_call: TRBJ1-1; d_call: -; v_call: TRBV15; cdr3_nt: TGTGCCACCAGCATAGAGACAGGGAACACTGAAGCTTTCTTT; cdr3_aa: CATSIETGNTEAFF
clone_size: -; cdr3_length: 15; j_call: TRBJ2-2; d_call: -; v_call: TRBV6-5; cdr3_nt: TGTGCCAGCAGTCCGCTGGATAGCAGCACCGGGGAGCTGTTTTTT; cdr3_aa: CASSPLDSSTGELFF
clone_size: -; cdr3_length: 15; j_call: TRBJ2-1; d_call: TRBD2; v_call: TRBV19; cdr3_nt: TGTGCCAGTAGTGTTCTAGCGGGAGTGTACAATGAGCAGTTCTTC; cdr3_aa: CASSVLAGVYNEQFF
clone_size: -; cdr3_length: 14; j_call: TRBJ2-7; d_call: -; v_call: TRBV9; cdr3_nt: TGTGCCAGCAGCCCCGGGGGACAGCTCTACGAGCAGTACTTC; cdr3_aa: CASSPGGQLYEQYF
clone_size: -; cdr3_length: 13; j_call: TRBJ2-7; d_call: -; v_call: TRBV29-1; cdr3_nt: TGCAGCGTTGAAGGAGGCAGAGCCTACGAGCAGTACTTC; cdr3_aa: CSVEGGRAYEQYF
clone_size: -; cdr3_length: 12; j_call: TRBJ1-3; d_call: -; v_call: TRBV12-5; cdr3_nt: TGTGCTAGTGGTTTTGAGGGAAACACCATATATTTT; cdr3_aa: CASGFEGNTIYF
clone_size: -; cdr3_length: 15; j_call: TRBJ2-7; d_call: TRBD1; v_call: TRBV7-2; cdr3_nt: TGTGCCAGCAGCCCATGGACAGGGATGAACTACGAGCAGTACTTC; cdr3_aa: CASSPWTGMNYEQYF
clone_size: -; cdr3_length: 16; j_call: TRBJ2-2; d_call: -; v_call: TRBV7-8; cdr3_nt: TGTGCCAGCAGCCTACTTCCGGTTCCGAACACCGGGGAGCTGTTTTTT; cdr3_aa: CASSLLPVPNTGELFF
clone_size: -; cdr3_length: 14; j_call: TRBJ2-3; d_call: -; v_call: TRBV9; cdr3_nt: TGTGCCAGCCTGGGCGGGGCTAGCACAGATACGCAGTATTTT; cdr3_aa: CASLGGASTDTQYF
clone_size: -; cdr3_length: 11; j_call: TRBJ2-7; d_call: -; v_call: TRBV28; cdr3_nt: TGTGCCAGCAGTGCCCTCTCCGAGCAGTACTTC; cdr3_aa: CASSALSEQYF
clone_size: -; cdr3_length: 15; j_call: TRBJ1-1; d_call: -; v_call: TRBV5-6; cdr3_nt: TGTGCCAGCAGTTCCCACTCTATAATGAACACTGAAGCTTTCTTT; cdr3_aa: CASSSHSIMNTEAFF
clone_size: -; cdr3_length: 17; j_call: TRBJ1-5; d_call: -; v_call: TRBV3-1/TRBV3-2; cdr3_nt: TGTGCCAGCAGCCAAGGAGCGGGGAGGAATAGGCAACAGCCCCAGCATTTT; cdr3_aa: CASSQGAGRNRQQPQHF
clone_size: -; cdr3_length: 18; j_call: TRBJ2-3; d_call: TRBD2; v_call: TRBV7-2; cdr3_nt: TGTGCCAGCAGCTTAGACAGGATAGGACTAGCGGGAGAAGATACGCAGTATTTT; cdr3_aa: CASSLDRIGLAGEDTQYF
clone_size: -; cdr3_length: 11; j_call: TRBJ1-1; d_call: TRBD1; v_call: TRBV20-1; cdr3_nt: TGCAGTGCTGGCAGGGGGTTTCAAGCTTTCTTT; cdr3_aa: CSAGRGFQAFF
clone_size: -; cdr3_length: 13; j_call: TRBJ2-5; d_call: TRBD2; v_call: TRBV2; cdr3_nt: TGTGCCAGCAGGGGGGGGACTGTCGGGACCCAGTACTTC; cdr3_aa: CASRGGTVGTQYF
clone_size: -; cdr3_length: 15; j_call: TRBJ2-7; d_call: TRBD1; v_call: TRBV16; cdr3_nt: TGTGCCAGCAGCCGGGACCCGGGACAGGGCTACGAGCAGTACTTC; cdr3_aa: CASSRDPGQGYEQYF
clone_size: few; cdr3_length: 14; j_call: TRBJ1-5; d_call: TRBD1; v_call: TRBV5-5; cdr3_nt: TGTGCCAGCAGCTTGGCAGGGGGAAATCAGCCCCAGCATTTT; cdr3_aa: CASSLAGGNQPQHF
clone_size: -; cdr3_length: 12; j_call: TRBJ1-2; d_call: TRBD1; v_call: TRBV28; cdr3_nt: TGTGCCACCACGACCGACAGGGACGGCTACACCTTC; cdr3_aa: CATTTDRDGYTF
clone_size: -; cdr3_length: 13; j_call: TRBJ2-5; d_call: -; v_call: TRBV12-3/TRBV12-4; cdr3_nt: TGTGCCAGCAGTATTGCCCTGAGGGAGACCCAGTACTTC; cdr3_aa: CASSIALRETQYF
clone_size: -; cdr3_length: 15; j_call: TRBJ2-5; d_call: TRBD1; v_call: TRBV10-2; cdr3_nt: TGCGCCAGCAGTGACTTGACAGGGCCCCAAGAGACCCAGTACTTC; cdr3_aa: CASSDLTGPQETQYF
clone_size: -; cdr3_length: 14; j_call: TRBJ2-7; d_call: -; v_call: TRBV7-8; cdr3_nt: TGTGCCAGCAGCTTAGCTGGACCCAAATACGAGCAGTACTTC; cdr3_aa: CASSLAGPKYEQYF